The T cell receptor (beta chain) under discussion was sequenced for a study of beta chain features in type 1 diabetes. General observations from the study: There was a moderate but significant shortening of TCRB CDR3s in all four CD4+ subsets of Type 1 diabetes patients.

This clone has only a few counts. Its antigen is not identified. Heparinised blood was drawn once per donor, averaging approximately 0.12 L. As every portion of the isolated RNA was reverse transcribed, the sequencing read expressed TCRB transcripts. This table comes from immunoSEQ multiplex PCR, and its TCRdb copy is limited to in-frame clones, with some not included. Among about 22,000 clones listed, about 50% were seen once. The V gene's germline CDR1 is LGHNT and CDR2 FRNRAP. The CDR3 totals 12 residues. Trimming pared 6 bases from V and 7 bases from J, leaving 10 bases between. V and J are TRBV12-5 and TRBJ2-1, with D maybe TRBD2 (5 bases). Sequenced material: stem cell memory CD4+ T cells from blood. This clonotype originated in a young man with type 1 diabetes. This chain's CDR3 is CASGALANEQFF. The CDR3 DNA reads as TGTGCTAGTGGAGCCCTAGCAAATGAGCAGTTCTTC.